This entry features one TCR beta chain sequence. As yet, its antigen is unknown. The data are from a study of tumor-infiltrating lymphocytes in localized non-small cell lung cancer. Study as a whole: Several tumor histologies, both smoking statuses, and some post-neoadjuvant chemotherapy samples were included. Resected tumor was paired with non-adjacent uninvolved lung from the same patient.

Study-level results: Compared with uninvolved lung, tumors showed higher T cell infiltration by TCRbeta sequencing.

Generated by immunoSEQ multiplex PCR, the TCRdb table keeps only in-frame clones and is missing some. There are 10,000 to 15,000 clones in the sample; over 75% occur only once, and more than 3% lies in the top ten. The source material was uninvolved lung tissue not adjacent to the tumor. The sequence came from a human donor with non-small cell lung cancer.

The CDR3 DNA sequence: TGTGCCAGCAAATCGCAGAGCACAGATACGCAGTATTTT. This gives the protein CASKSQSTDTQYF. The chain joins TRBV7-9 to TRBJ2-3; D is ambiguous. The V gene's germline CDR1 is SEHNR and CDR2 FQNEAQ (reference sequence). Trimming cost V 7 bases and J 0 bases, with 8 bases left between them. The CDR3 sequence is 13 residues long.